This is a list of T cell receptor beta chains from one sample in a study of Ad26.COV2.S vaccination and SARS-CoV-2 variants. The assay was immunoSEQ multiplex PCR, and TCRdb's table has in-frame clones only and misses some. The sample contains roughly 400,000 clones, about 89% of which appear only once. The specimen was peripheral blood, collected in a trial of Ad26.COV2.S vaccine versus placebo. The origin of the receptors is a person between 18 and 59 years old who received the Ad26.COV2.S COVID-19 vaccine or a placebo. CDR3s include the opening cysteine and the closing phenylalanine or tryptophan. The order of the fields is CDR3 protein, V gene, J gene, D gene. The D gene is left open where the match is weak.

CDR3: CASRPEVGGGLGYGYTF
V: TRBV2
J: TRBJ1-2
D: .

CDR3: CAIEESPSSYNSPLHF
V: TRBV28
J: TRBJ1-6
D: .

CDR3: CASSLRETQPQHF
V: TRBV7-8
J: TRBJ1-5
D: .

CDR3: CASSEVGGEQYF
V: TRBV2
J: TRBJ2-7
D: .

CDR3: CASSLARLALTFF
V: TRBV7-2
J: TRBJ2-1
D: .

CDR3: CATSDHNLAPQYF
V: TRBV24-1
J: TRBJ2-5
D: .

CDR3: CASSPTGPGTDTQYF
V: TRBV4-1
J: TRBJ2-3
D: .

CDR3: CATYRGSLGGVFISGANVLTF
V: TRBV24-1
J: TRBJ2-6
D: .

CDR3: CATQGALGFANTEAFF
V: TRBV10-3
J: TRBJ1-1
D: TRBD1

CDR3: CASSFGQTGNTIYF
V: TRBV28
J: TRBJ1-3
D: .

CDR3: CASSLRAPSLAGGNNEQFF
V: TRBV7-6
J: TRBJ2-1
D: TRBD2

CDR3: CASSRAGEGTDTQYF
V: TRBV7-8
J: TRBJ2-3
D: TRBD2

CDR3: CATSKTTGLLPDEQYF
V: TRBV24-1
J: TRBJ2-7
D: .

CDR3: CASSPGTSGSTEQFF
V: TRBV19
J: TRBJ2-1
D: TRBD2

CDR3: CATSVSQGGAGELFF
V: TRBV24-1
J: TRBJ2-2
D: .

CDR3: CASSYSRGGTEAFF
V: TRBV6-5
J: TRBJ1-1
D: .

CDR3: CASSSPLAGVAYEQYF
V: TRBV11-2
J: TRBJ2-7
D: TRBD2

CDR3: CASSTDRVGDYGYTF
V: TRBV5-1
J: TRBJ1-2
D: TRBD1

CDR3: CASSVGAATGYTF
V: TRBV9
J: TRBJ1-2
D: .

CDR3: CASSLEGSGVIEQFF
V: TRBV5-1
J: TRBJ2-1
D: TRBD2

CDR3: CASSPRGGSGSLEQYF
V: TRBV4-2
J: TRBJ2-7
D: TRBD2

CDR3: CASRTGQGVSGELFF
V: TRBV19
J: TRBJ2-2
D: TRBD1

CDR3: CSADRGGF
V: TRBV29-1
J: TRBJ1-1
D: .

CDR3: CAWSSGETATDTQYF
V: TRBV30
J: TRBJ2-3
D: .

CDR3: CASSLGTGSDYGYTF
V: TRBV5-4
J: TRBJ1-2
D: .

CDR3: CASSSLARRSSYEQYF
V: TRBV27
J: TRBJ2-7
D: .

CDR3: CASSVLGPYEQYF
V: TRBV5-1
J: TRBJ2-7
D: .

CDR3: CASSPWNTGELFF
V: TRBV13
J: TRBJ2-2
D: .

CDR3: CASSLLEEKLFF
V: TRBV28
J: TRBJ1-4
D: .

CDR3: CASSSSLFNEQFF
V: TRBV6-4
J: TRBJ2-1
D: .

CDR3: CASSQVSSQDYEQYF
V: TRBV4-2
J: TRBJ2-7
D: .

CDR3: CASSPQKGNYGYTF
V: TRBV19
J: TRBJ1-2
D: .

CDR3: CASSLAPGTTEAFF
V: TRBV9
J: TRBJ1-1
D: .